Shown below are 26 T cell receptor beta chains from a single sample sequenced in a study of Graves' ophthalmopathy and Graves' hyperthyroidism. RNA transcripts were the source from which TCR beta CDR3 regions were amplified. First-round RT-PCR employed HTBI primers, with a second-round multiplex PCR after it. MiXCR, applied by TCRdb to the multiplex PCR reads, yields one record per CDR3 protein. The sample comprises around 1.1 million distinct CDR3 sequences, roughly 35% of which are singletons, and over 8.5% rests with the top ten. Sequencing was performed on peripheral blood or thyroid tissue (not recorded which). These receptors all come from an adult man with Graves' hyperthyroidism.

This rearrangement joins TRBV3-1 to TRBJ1-6; 9 bases fit TRBD1. V trimming: 3 bases; J trimming: 6 bases; junction bases outside the gene matches: 9. The germline CDR1 and CDR2 sequences are LGHDT and YNNKEL (reference sequence). This CDR3 has 17 residues. The CDR3 nucleotides are TGTGCCAGCAGCCATCCCGGGACAGGGCATTCTAATTCACCCCTCCACTTT. Its protein is CASSHPGTGHSNSPLHF.

This clonotype showed up many times. The chain has TRBV11-3 and TRBJ2-5, with D tentatively TRBD1 or TRBD2 (5 bases each). V lost 5 bases to trimming and J lost 2 bases, with 15 bases between them. CDR3 size: 15 residues. Looked up from germline, CDR1 is SGHNT and CDR2 is YENEEA. CDR3 coding DNA: TGTGCCAGCAGCCACAGTGGGACGGGACAAGAGACCCAGTACTTC. It is translated as CASSHSGTGQETQYF.

This clonotype was seen a handful of times. The chain is built from TRBV29-1 and TRBJ2-6; D unclear. V lost 4 bases and J 4 bases, leaving 8 bases between the germline ends. The CDR3 length is 13 residues. CDR1 SQVTM and CDR2 ANQGSEA come from the germline V gene. CDR3 amino acids: CSVGGEGANVLTF. CDR3 coding DNA: TGCAGCGTTGGGGGTGAGGGGGCCAACGTCCTGACTTTC. The full variable domain, in which reference TRBV29-1 and TRBJ2-6 provide the parts outside the CDR3, is SAVISQKPSRDICQRGTSLTIQCQVDSQVTMMFWYRQQPGQSLTLIATANQGSEATYESGFVIDKFPISRPNLTFSTLTVSNMSPEDSSIYLCSVGGEGANVLTFGAGSRLTVL.

This chain joins TRBV9 and TRBJ2-7; either TRBD1 or TRBD2 may supply D (6 bases each). Trimming took 4 bases from V and 3 from J, leaving 17 bases between them. This CDR3 has 15 amino acids. Germline loops: CDR1 SGDLS, CDR2 YYNGEE. The CDR3 loop reads CASSPGGGRFYEQYF. The CDR3 nucleotides are TGTGCCAGCAGCCCCGGAGGGGGTCGGTTCTACGAGCAGTACTTC. Full variable domain (missing parts from reference TRBV9 and TRBJ2-7): DSGVTQTPKHLITATGQRVTLRCSPRSGDLSVYWYQQSLDQGLQFLIQYYNGEERAKGNILERFSAQQFPDLHSELNLSSLELGDSALYFCASSPGGGRFYEQYFGPGTRLTVT.

In its sample, this clonotype was seen a few times. The gene calls are TRBV7-2 and TRBJ2-7; TRBD1 might be the D (5 bases). This CDR3 is 13 amino acids long. Germline V gene sequence: CDR1 SGHTA, CDR2 FQGNSA. The germline V and J ends were trimmed by 6 bases and 3 bases, with 12 bases remaining between them. CDR3 bases: TGTGCCAGCAGAATAGGGCAGGGCTACGAGCAGTACTTC. Its translation: CASRIGQGYEQYF.

V is TRBV19 and J is TRBJ2-7; D possibly corresponds to TRBD2 (5 bases). CDR3 length: 14 residues. Germline values: CDR1 LNHDA, CDR2 SQIVND (reference sequence). V was clipped by 5 bases and J by 6 bases, with 17 bases between them. CDR3 amino acids: CASSSRIRGLEQYF. CDR3 sequence (DNA): TGTGCCAGTAGTTCCAGGATCCGAGGGCTCGAGCAGTACTTC.

A word on this clonotype: This may stem from a read error, because a much larger clone lies one nucleotide away. The chain has TRBV2 and TRBJ1-4, with TRBD1 matching over 8 bases. CDR1 is SNHLY and CDR2 is FYNNEI in the germline V gene. The CDR3 contains 14 residues. This CDR3 is CASSRQGSNEKLLF. The CDR3 coding sequence is TGTGCCAGCAGCAGACAGGGGTCGAATGAAAAACTGCTTTTT.

About this clonotype itself: A much larger clone sits a single nucleotide away, making a read error possible. V is TRBV10-3 and J is TRBJ2-5; no reliable D call. This CDR3 has 13 amino acids. V was clipped by 3 bases and J by 2 bases, with 7 bases between them. Germline CDR1 is ENHRY and CDR2 is SYGVKD. CDR3 loop: CAISERRQETQYF. The CDR3 DNA reads as TGTGCCATCAGTGAACGAAGGCAAGAGACCCAGTACTTC.

V is TRBV20-1 and J is TRBJ2-7; TRBD2 matches 12 bases. Germline CDR1 reads DFQATT; CDR2 reads SNEGSKA (reference sequence). The CDR3 extends over 15 amino acids. With V trimmed by 1 base and J by 6 bases, 7 bases remained unmatched. DNA for the CDR3: TGCAGTGCTAGAGTTAGGGCTAGCGGGAGGGCCGAGCAGTACTTC. The encoded protein is CSARVRASGRAEQYF.

The chain uses TRBV11-1 and TRBJ1-6, with D unclear. The CDR3 covers 15 residues. V lost 6 bases, J lost 10 bases, and 19 bases lay in between. Germline lookup yields CDR1 SGHAT and CDR2 FQDESV (reference sequence). Here the CDR3 DNA reads TGTGCCAGCAGTTTATGGCGGGGTACGGGATCACCCCTCCACTTT. The encoded protein is CASSLWRGTGSPLHF.

Comment on this clonotype: A much larger clone differs by one base, so this may be a read error. The V and J genes are TRBV5-1 and TRBJ2-7; 7 nucleotides align to TRBD1. The germline gives CDR1 SGHRS, CDR2 YFSETQ. V shed 7 bases, J shed 2 bases, and the junction held 12 bases outside the gene matches. CDR3 size: 15 residues. DNA for the CDR3: TGCGCCAGCCGCTATCTCCGGGACAGCCCCTACGAGCAGTACTTC. Its translation is CASRYLRDSPYEQYF.

The V and J genes are TRBV9 and TRBJ2-7; possibly TRBD1 for D (5 bases). The CDR3 has 14 residues. V was shortened by 1 base and J by 3 bases, with 11 bases between the two germline ends. Per the germline V gene, CDR1 is SGDLS and CDR2 is YYNGEE. CDR3 protein: CASSVLNRLYEQYF. The CDR3 region has the DNA TGTGCCAGCAGCGTACTCAACAGGCTCTACGAGCAGTACTTC.

The V gene is TRBV6-6, the J gene TRBJ2-7; D might be TRBD1 (6 bases). CDR3 length: 14 residues. V was pared by 6 bases and J by 0 bases, with 12 bases between. The germline V gene encodes CDR1 MNHNY and CDR2 SVGAGI (reference sequence). The CDR3 nucleotides are TGTGCCAGCAGCTGGACAGCGAACTCCTACGAGCAGTACTTC. The encoded protein is CASSWTANSYEQYF.

The V call is TRBV29-1, the J call TRBJ1-2, with 7 positions matching TRBD1. Trimming took 5 bases from V and 2 from J; bases not matched to a gene: 2. The CDR3 covers 12 residues. Germline assignment: CDR1 SQVTM and CDR2 ANQGSEA. The CDR3 DNA reads TGCAGCGTTTCACAGGGGAACTATGGCTACACCTTC. Amino acid sequence: CSVSQGNYGYTF.

The sample holds many counts of this clonotype. The chain is built from TRBV19 and TRBJ1-1; D gene unclear. Looked up from germline, CDR1 is LNHDA and CDR2 is SQIVND (reference sequence). This CDR3 has 14 amino acids. Deletions cut 3 bases from V and 1 base from J, with 9 bases between. The CDR3 sequence: CASSILVKNTEAFF. The CDR3 region has the DNA TGTGCCAGTAGTATCCTAGTTAAGAACACTGAAGCTTTCTTT.

This clonotype was detected a few times. The J gene is TRBJ1-6, the V gene TRBV6-5; D perhaps matches TRBD1 (6 bases). The CDR3 is made up of 15 amino acids. Trimming cost V 7 bases and J 3 bases, with 13 bases left between them. CDR1 and CDR2 (germline): MNHEY, SVGAGI. As DNA, the CDR3 is TGTGCCAGCACCCTAGGACAGCTCTATAATTCACCCCTCCACTTT. Its protein is CASTLGQLYNSPLHF.

Many counts were recorded for this clonotype. J is TRBJ2-5 and V is TRBV10-3; D is possibly TRBD1 (5 bases). Germline CDR1 ENHRY, CDR2 SYGVKD. The CDR3 covers 11 residues. CDR3 DNA sequence: TGTGCTACAAGCCAGGGAGAGACCCAGTACTTC. Encoded protein: CATSQGETQYF.

This clonotype has ten or more counts. The chain has TRBV14 and TRBJ1-4; TRBD1 matches at 7 bases. There are 15 residues in the CDR3. The V gene end was trimmed by 1 base and the J gene end by 8 bases; junction bases not matched to a gene: 7. The V gene's germline CDR1 is SGHDN and CDR2 FVKESK. Here the CDR3 DNA reads TGTGCCAGCAGCCAAGTGGAGGGGGCCGGGGAAAAACTGTTTTTT. It translates to CASSQVEGAGEKLFF.

A word on this clonotype: It differs at one base from a far larger clone, so likely a read error. The chain joins TRBV20-1 to TRBJ2-7; TRBD2 agrees at 7 bases. The CDR3 covers 13 residues. Germline V gives CDR1 DFQATT, CDR2 SNEGSKA (reference sequence). The V and J ends lost 3 bases and 2 bases, in that order; junction bases with no gene match: 4. The CDR3 is CSASGGSAYEQYF. As DNA, the CDR3 is TGCAGTGCTAGCGGGGGGAGCGCCTACGAGCAGTACTTC.

Comment on this clonotype: A much larger clone lies a single base off, so this may be a read error. The chain combines TRBV7-2 with TRBJ2-7, with 12 bases identical to TRBD2. The germline gives CDR1 SGHTA, CDR2 FQGNSA. There are 15 residues in the CDR3. The CDR3 loop is CANSLSSGRADEQYF. The CDR3, as DNA: TGTGCCAACAGCTTGTCTAGCGGGAGGGCCGACGAGCAGTACTTC. The entire variable domain, with the rest obtained from reference TRBV7-2 and TRBJ2-7, is as follows: GAGVSQSPSNKVTEKGKDVELRCDPISGHTALYWYRQSLGQGLEFLIYFQGNSAPDKSGLPSDRFSAERTGGSVSTLTIQRTQQEDSAVYLCANSLSSGRADEQYFGPGTRLTVT.

This clonotype was seen at least ten times. The chain couples TRBV29-1 to TRBJ1-1; TRBD1 matches at 7 bases. J was trimmed by 4 bases and V by 6 bases; bases with no gene match: 5. The CDR3 totals 12 residues. Looked up from germline, CDR1 is SQVTM and CDR2 is ANQGSEA. The CDR3, as DNA: TGCAGCGTGAAGACAGGGACCACTGAAGCTTTCTTT. Translation gives CSVKTGTTEAFF.

The chain joins TRBV7-9 to TRBJ1-4; TRBD1 is a possible D gene (6 bases). The CDR3 is made up of 15 amino acids. Trimming took off 5 bases at V and 4 bases at J, with 14 bases between the two ends. CDR1 and CDR2 from the germline V gene are SEHNR and FQNEAQ (reference sequence). The CDR3 spells CASSPKQGINEKLFF. The DNA of the CDR3 is TGTGCCAGCAGCCCCAAGCAGGGGATTAATGAAAAACTGTTTTTT.

The chain recombines TRBV11-1 with TRBJ1-6; weak D call: TRBD1 (6 bases). The V gene's germline CDR1 is SGHAT and CDR2 FQDESV (reference sequence). V was pared by 7 bases and J by 7 bases, with 20 bases between. This CDR3 is 16 amino acids long. The CDR3 region is CASTYMGGGANSPLHF. The CDR3 DNA reads TGTGCCAGCACATACATGGGGGGGGGGGCCAATTCACCCCTCCACTTT.

The chain recombines TRBV12-3 or TRBV12-4 with TRBJ1-3; D unclear. The CDR3 consists of 17 residues. Trimming removed 6 bases from V and 0 bases from J, with 18 bases in between. The CDR3 DNA reads as TGTGCCAGCAGGGCACTCCTTAACATAGACTCTGGAAACACCATATATTTT. Its translation is CASRALLNIDSGNTIYF.

Concerning this clonotype itself: A much larger clone sits a single nucleotide away, making a read error possible. The chain uses TRBV29-1 and TRBJ2-5, with a tentative D call TRBD2 (7 bases). The V gene's germline CDR1 is SQVTM and CDR2 ANQGSEA. Trimming took off 1 base at V and 5 bases at J, with 20 bases between the two ends. The CDR3 totals 16 residues. This chain's CDR3 is CSVEGWGGVFRETQYF. In DNA form, the CDR3 reads TGCAGCGTTGAAGGGTGGGGGGGCGTGTTTCGGGAGACCCAGTACTTC. Full variable domain (rest looked up from reference TRBV29-1 and TRBJ2-5): SAVISQKPSRDICQRGTSLTIQCQVDSQVTMMFWYRQQPGQSLTLIATANQGSEATYESGFVIDKFPISRPNLTFSTLTVSNMSPEDSSIYLCSVEGWGGVFRETQYFGPGTRLLVL.

This clonotype was seen a handful of times. Given the absence of the conserved phenylalanine or tryptophan at the CDR3 end, a read error is likely. The rearrangement uses TRBV7-2 and TRBJ1-1; D is uncertain. The CDR3 runs to 14 residues. V shed 5 bases and J shed 1 base, with 11 bases lying between them. Germline CDR1 reads SGHTA; CDR2 reads FQGNSA. The chain's CDR3 is CASSPRTENTEAFL. In nucleotides, the CDR3 is TGTGCCAGCAGCCCTCGGACGGAGAACACTGAAGCTTTCCTT.